This is a list of T cell receptor beta chains from one sample in a study of follicular helper T cells after annual influenza vaccination. Generated by immunoSEQ multiplex PCR, the TCRdb table keeps only in-frame clones and is missing some. The profile shows under 15,000 clones, around 75% of them singletons. The starting material was CXCR5- memory CD4+ T cells sorted from blood, obtained on the day of influenza vaccination. The receptors come from an adult who received the influenza vaccine. CDR3s include the opening cysteine and the closing phenylalanine or tryptophan. A D gene is named only where the DNA matches it firmly. Some rows have no size entry. The others give once, few or many, or a class for an expanded clone.

>TRBJ1-5|TRBV10-1|TRBD1|.
CASSVGGGRSNQPQHF
TGCGCCAGCAGTGTCGGAGGGGGCCGTAGCAATCAGCCCCAGCATTTT
>TRBJ1-5|TRBV6-6|.|.
CASSRRRDQPQHF
TGTGCCAGCAGTCGCCGGAGGGATCAGCCCCAGCATTTT
>TRBJ1-4|TRBV4-1|.|.
CASSQWGRNEKLFF
TGCGCCAGCAGCCAGTGGGGGCGTAATGAAAAACTGTTTTTT
>TRBJ2-7|TRBV7-3|.|.
CASSLVGGGSYEQYF
TGTGCCAGCAGCTTAGTTGGGGGCGGGTCCTACGAGCAGTACTTC
>TRBJ2-5|TRBV28|.|.
CASSRRDWGETQYF
TGTGCCAGCAGTAGACGGGACTGGGGGGAGACCCAGTACTTC
>TRBJ2-1|TRBV19|.|.
CASSIRGSYNEQFF
TGTGCCAGTAGTATACGCGGCTCCTACAATGAGCAGTTCTTC
>TRBJ2-3|TRBV11-3|.|.
CASSSPGSDTQYF
TGTGCCAGCAGCTCGCCGGGATCAGATACGCAGTATTTT
>TRBJ2-3|TRBV7-2|.|.
CASSPPGIGVPDTQYF
TGTGCCAGCAGCCCCCCAGGTATCGGGGTCCCAGATACGCAGTATTTT
>TRBJ2-1|TRBV5-6|.|.
CASSAREGYEQFF
TGTGCCAGCAGCGCCCGTGAAGGGTATGAGCAGTTCTTC
>TRBJ1-1|TRBV19|TRBD1|.
CASSTQGGTEAFF
TGTGCCAGTAGTACCCAGGGGGGGACTGAAGCTTTCTTT
>TRBJ2-7|TRBV5-4|.|few
CASSPPGIRDEQYF
TGTGCCAGCAGCCCCCCCGGGATTCGGGACGAGCAGTACTTC
>TRBJ1-6|TRBV27|TRBD1|few
CASSRDRANSPLHF
TGTGCCAGCAGCCGGGACAGGGCCAATTCACCCCTCCACTTT
>TRBJ2-7|TRBV7-3|.|.
CASSPRQGGEQYF
TGTGCCAGCAGCCCCCGACAGGGAGGGGAGCAGTACTTC
>TRBJ1-5|TRBV7-2|.|.
CASSLSSNQPQHF
TGTGCCAGCAGCTTAAGTTCCAATCAGCCCCAGCATTTT
>TRBJ1-3|TRBV30|.|.
CAWRLRAVGNTIYF
TGTGCCTGGCGATTACGGGCAGTTGGAAACACCATATATTTT
>TRBJ2-1|TRBV18|TRBD1|.
CASSLGGPYNEQFF
TGTGCCAGCTCATTAGGGGGCCCCTACAATGAGCAGTTCTTC
>TRBJ1-4|TRBV30|.|.
CAWSVSEKLFF
TGTGCCTGGAGTGTAAGCGAAAAACTGTTTTTT
>TRBJ1-2|TRBV14|.|once
CASSRYFKGVNYGYTF
TGTGCCAGCAGCCGTTACTTCAAAGGGGTGAACTATGGCTACACCTTC
>TRBJ2-3|TRBV19|.|.
CASSRGDTQYF
TGTGCCAGTAGTCGAGGAGATACGCAGTATTTT
>TRBJ2-7|TRBV28|.|.
CASRGPPTYEQYF
TGTGCCAGCAGGGGACCACCAACCTACGAGCAGTACTTC
>TRBJ2-1|TRBV5-3|.|.
CARSLGVGSYNEQFF
TGTGCCAGAAGCTTGGGAGTTGGCTCCTACAATGAGCAGTTCTTC
>TRBJ2-5|TRBV7-2|TRBD2|.
CASSLNLAGGRETQYF
TGTGCCAGCAGCTTAAACCTAGCGGGGGGGCGCGAGACCCAGTACTTC
>TRBJ1-4|TRBV5-1|.|.
CASSFSRSTNEKLFF
TGCGCCAGCAGCTTCTCCCGGTCAACTAATGAAAAACTGTTTTTT
>TRBJ2-2|TRBV7-2|.|.
CASSPNGLNTGELFF
TGTGCCAGCAGTCCGAACGGGCTAAACACCGGGGAGCTGTTTTTT
>TRBJ1-4|TRBV21-1|.|.
CASAQDNEKLFF
TGTGCCAGCGCTCAGGATAATGAAAAACTGTTTTTT
>TRBJ2-7|TRBV7-7|.|.
CASSPNDRRQYF
TGTGCCAGCAGCCCAAATGACCGACGGCAGTACTTC
>TRBJ1-6|TRBV6-1|TRBD1|.
CASSGRDRGKNSPLHF
TGTGCCAGCAGTGGCCGGGACAGGGGGAAAAATTCACCCCTCCACTTT
>TRBJ2-3|TRBV5-1|TRBD2|.
CASSLAGWRGGTDTQYF
TGCGCCAGCAGCTTGGCCGGTTGGCGGGGGGGCACAGATACGCAGTATTTT
>TRBJ1-6|TRBV28|TRBD1|.
CASSLEGASSPLHF
TGTGCCAGCAGTTTGGAGGGGGCAAGTTCACCCCTCCACTTT
>TRBJ2-5|TRBV5-1|.|.
CASRVSGATQETQYF
TGCGCCAGCAGAGTTTCCGGAGCCACCCAAGAGACCCAGTACTTC
>TRBJ1-4|TRBV6-1|TRBD1|.
CATVRDSNEKLFF
TGTGCCACGGTCCGGGACAGCAATGAAAAACTGTTTTTT
>TRBJ2-5|TRBV6-4|TRBD2|.
CASSDSLSTGTSGGGKETQYF
TGTGCCAGCAGTGACTCGCTCTCCACCGGGACTAGCGGGGGAGGAAAAGAGACCCAGTACTTC
>TRBJ2-1|TRBV6-1|.|.
CASSSTRGEQFF
TGTGCCAGCAGTTCGACTAGAGGTGAGCAGTTCTTC
>TRBJ1-2|TRBV6-1|TRBD1|.
CATPGQGLPYGYTF
TGTGCCACCCCGGGACAGGGCCTCCCCTATGGCTACACCTTC
>TRBJ2-2|TRBV5-1|TRBD2|.
CASSSGLAVNTGELFF
TGCGCCAGCAGCTCCGGACTAGCGGTGAACACCGGGGAGCTGTTTTTT
>TRBJ2-2|TRBV28|.|.
CASSSSGTSGGELFF
TGTGCCAGCAGTTCGTCGGGGACTTCGGGCGGGGAGCTGTTTTTT
>TRBJ1-2|TRBV7-2|.|.
CASSPETNYGYTF
TGTGCCAGCAGCCCCGAAACTAACTATGGCTACACCTTC
>TRBJ2-7|TRBV2|TRBD1|few
CASTGTGGSYEQYF
TGTGCCAGCACTGGGACAGGGGGGAGCTACGAGCAGTACTTC
>TRBJ2-3|TRBV5-1|TRBD1|.
CASTGTGTSTDTQYF
TGCGCCAGCACTGGGACAGGAACTAGCACAGATACGCAGTATTTT
>TRBJ2-3|TRBV18|TRBD1|.
CASSPVTGAPDTQYF
TGTGCCAGCTCACCGGTGACAGGGGCCCCAGATACGCAGTATTTT
>TRBJ1-6|TRBV4-3|.|.
CASSQGTLGITSVNSPLHF
TGCGCCAGCAGCCAAGGGACTTTGGGAATTACCAGCGTTAATTCACCCCTCCACTTT
>TRBJ1-2|TRBV11-2|.|.
CASTRGGTLGGYGYTF
TGTGCCAGCACCCGAGGGGGGACTCTCGGGGGCTATGGCTACACCTTC
>TRBJ1-2|TRBV5-1|.|few
CASSLEGPQTTLYGYTF
TGCGCCAGCAGCTTGGAGGGGCCACAAACCACCCTCTATGGCTACACCTTC
>TRBJ1-1|TRBV18|TRBD1|.
CASSPRQGAGMNTEAFF
TGTGCCAGCTCACCAAGGCAGGGGGCGGGAATGAACACTGAAGCTTTCTTT
>TRBJ2-3|TRBV5-6|.|.
CASSGFGAGTDTQYF
TGTGCCAGCAGCGGCTTTGGGGCAGGCACAGATACGCAGTATTTT
>TRBJ2-6|TRBV5-6|.|.
CASSLRYSGANVLTF
TGTGCCAGCAGCTTACGGTACTCTGGGGCCAACGTCCTGACTTTC
>TRBJ1-1|TRBV19|.|few
CASSMGRMNTEAFF
TGTGCCAGTAGTATGGGAAGAATGAACACTGAAGCTTTCTTT
>TRBJ1-1|TRBV9|.|.
CASSVGRHTEAFF
TGTGCCAGCAGCGTAGGCCGACACACTGAAGCTTTCTTT
>TRBJ1-1|TRBV11-2|.|.
CASSSGRLLNTEAFF
TGTGCCAGCAGCTCCGGACGGCTCCTGAACACTGAAGCTTTCTTT
>TRBJ2-1|TRBV28|TRBD2|once
CASGVGGSYNEQFF
TGTGCCAGCGGCGTCGGGGGGAGCTACAATGAGCAGTTCTTC
>TRBJ1-5|TRBV28|TRBD1|few
CASITPGQGDHQPQHF
TGTGCCAGCATTACACCGGGACAGGGGGATCATCAGCCCCAGCATTTT
>TRBJ1-2|TRBV5-4|.|.
CASSLRPGSNYGYTF
TGTGCCAGCAGCTTGCGGCCAGGATCGAACTATGGCTACACCTTC
>TRBJ1-2|TRBV28|.|once
CATFKGVGGGYTF
TGTGCCACCTTCAAGGGTGTGGGAGGGGGCTACACCTTC
>TRBJ1-1|TRBV2|.|few
CASSEWLLNTEAFF
TGTGCCAGCAGTGAATGGCTTTTGAACACTGAAGCTTTCTTT
>TRBJ2-3|TRBV5-4|.|.
CASSLAGSSTDTQYF
TGTGCCAGCAGCTTGGCAGGTTCTAGCACAGATACGCAGTATTTT
>TRBJ1-2|TRBV28|.|.
CASSLNTLNYGYTF
TGTGCCAGCAGTTTAAACACCCTTAACTATGGCTACACCTTC
>TRBJ2-5|TRBV7-2|TRBD2|.
CASSSRLAGGRETQYF
TGTGCCAGCAGCTCCAGACTAGCGGGGGGCCGGGAGACCCAGTACTTC
>TRBJ1-1|TRBV28|.|.
CASSLNRVEDTEAFF
TGTGCCAGCAGCCTTAACAGGGTCGAAGACACTGAAGCTTTCTTT
>TRBJ1-5|TRBV28|.|.
CASSFGGYSNQPQHF
TGTGCCAGCAGTTTTGGAGGTTATAGCAATCAGCCCCAGCATTTT
>TRBJ1-2|TRBV28|.|.
CASSSPPGARGYTF
TGTGCCAGCAGTTCACCCCCGGGGGCTCGTGGCTACACCTTC